This T cell receptor (beta chain) was identified in a study of response to subunit inactivated influenza vaccine. V gave up 5 bases and J gave up 7 bases; unmatched junction bases: 11. The germline V gene encodes CDR1 SGHAT and CDR2 FQNNGV. The CDR3 has 16 residues. TCRdb redid the calling of the RT-PCR reads with MiXCR, one entry per CDR3 protein. The sample lists approximately 530,000 distinct CDR3 sequences, 6.5% to 8% occurring once. This rearrangement joins TRBV11-2 to TRBJ2-2; 9 nucleotides match TRBD1. Sequencing used PBMCs from blood, obtained about 24 months after vaccination. The clonotype originates from a man aged 45 to 70 who received an inactivated influenza vaccine. In DNA form, the CDR3 reads TGTGCCAGCAGCCCGCGGACAGGGGTGGGGAACGGGGAGCTGTTTTTT. Encoded protein: CASSPRTGVGNGELFF.